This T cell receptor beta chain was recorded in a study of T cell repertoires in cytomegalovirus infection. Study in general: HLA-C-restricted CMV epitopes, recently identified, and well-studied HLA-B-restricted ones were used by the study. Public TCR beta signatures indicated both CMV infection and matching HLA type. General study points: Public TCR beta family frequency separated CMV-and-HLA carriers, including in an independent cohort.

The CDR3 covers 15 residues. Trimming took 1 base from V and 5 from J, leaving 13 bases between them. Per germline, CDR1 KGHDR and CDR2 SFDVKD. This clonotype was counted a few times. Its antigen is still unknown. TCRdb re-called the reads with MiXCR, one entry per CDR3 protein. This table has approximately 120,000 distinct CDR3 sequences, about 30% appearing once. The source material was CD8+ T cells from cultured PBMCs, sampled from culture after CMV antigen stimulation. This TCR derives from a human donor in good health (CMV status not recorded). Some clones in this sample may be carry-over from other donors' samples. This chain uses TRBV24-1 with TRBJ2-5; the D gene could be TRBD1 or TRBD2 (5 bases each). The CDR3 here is CATSDLRGTGETQYF. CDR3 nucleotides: TGTGCCACCAGTGATTTAAGAGGGACGGGGGAGACCCAGTACTTC.